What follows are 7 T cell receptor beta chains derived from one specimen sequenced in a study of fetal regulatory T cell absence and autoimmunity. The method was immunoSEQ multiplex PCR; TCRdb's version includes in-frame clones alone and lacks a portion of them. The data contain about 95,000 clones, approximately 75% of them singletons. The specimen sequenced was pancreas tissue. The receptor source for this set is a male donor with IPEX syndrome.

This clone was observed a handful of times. CDR3 nucleotides: TGTGCCAGCAGGCCAGGGGGACTGAATGAAAAACTGTTTTTT. Its protein is CASRPGGLNEKLFF. The chain has TRBV7-9 and TRBJ1-4, with 7 bases aligning to TRBD1. V was clipped by 6 bases and J by 5 bases; unmatched bases: 6. This CDR3 spans 14 amino acids. Germline values: CDR1 SEHNR, CDR2 FQNEAQ (reference sequence).

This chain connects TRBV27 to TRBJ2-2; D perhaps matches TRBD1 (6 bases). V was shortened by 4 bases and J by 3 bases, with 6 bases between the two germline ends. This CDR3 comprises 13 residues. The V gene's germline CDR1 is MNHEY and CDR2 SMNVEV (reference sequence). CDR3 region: CASSYRDTGELFF. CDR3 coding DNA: TGTGCCAGCAGTTACAGGGACACCGGGGAGCTGTTTTTT.

In DNA form, the CDR3 reads TGTGCCAGTAGTATAGACAGCTCCTACGAGCAGTACTTC. It codes for CASSIDSSYEQYF. V gene TRBV19 combines with J gene TRBJ2-7, with D unresolved. Germline V lookup: CDR1 LNHDA, CDR2 SQIVND (reference sequence). Trimming removed 0 bases at V and 0 bases at J, with 3 bases between. This CDR3 has 13 residues.

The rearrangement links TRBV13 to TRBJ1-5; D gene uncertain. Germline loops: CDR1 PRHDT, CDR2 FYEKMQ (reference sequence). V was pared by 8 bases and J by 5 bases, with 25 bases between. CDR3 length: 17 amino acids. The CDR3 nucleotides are TGTGCCAGCGCACGAGTTGACCCTGGGCTTTCTCATCAGCCCCAGCATTTT. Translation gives CASARVDPGLSHQPQHF.

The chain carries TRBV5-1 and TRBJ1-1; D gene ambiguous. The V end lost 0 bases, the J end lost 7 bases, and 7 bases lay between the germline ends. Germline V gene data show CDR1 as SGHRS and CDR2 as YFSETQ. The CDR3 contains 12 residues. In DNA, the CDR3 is TGCGCCAGCAGCTTGGACGACTTTGAAGCTTTCTTT. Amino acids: CASSLDDFEAFF.

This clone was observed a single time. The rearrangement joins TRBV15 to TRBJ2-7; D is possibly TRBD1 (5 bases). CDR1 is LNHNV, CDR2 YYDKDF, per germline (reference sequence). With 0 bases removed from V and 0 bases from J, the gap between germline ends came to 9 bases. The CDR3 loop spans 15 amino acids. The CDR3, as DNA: TGTGCCACCAGCAGAGATCAGGGTATCTCCTACGAGCAGTACTTC. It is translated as CATSRDQGISYEQYF.

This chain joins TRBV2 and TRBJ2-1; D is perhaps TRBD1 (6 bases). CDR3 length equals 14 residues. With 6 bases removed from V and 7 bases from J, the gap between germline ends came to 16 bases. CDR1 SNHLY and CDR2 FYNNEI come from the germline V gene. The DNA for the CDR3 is TGTGCCAGCAGACGCAACAGGGTAGGTAATGAGCAGTTCTTC. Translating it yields CASRRNRVGNEQFF.